Listed below are T cell receptor beta chains from one sample, sequenced in a study of T cell responses to AZD1222 COVID-19 vaccine. Generated by immunoSEQ multiplex PCR, the TCRdb table keeps only in-frame clones and is missing some. Of over 100,000 clones in the sample, roughly 87% were seen once. The material was peripheral blood, obtained on day 0 of AZD1222 vaccination. Receptors originate from an adult in good health. Each CDR3 is given with its conserved first and last residue. The order of the fields is J gene, D gene, V gene, clone size, CDR3 protein, CDR3 DNA. A D gene is named only where the DNA matches it firmly. Clone size appears in some rows only: once, few, many, or a class for an expanded clone.

j_gene: TRBJ1-2
d_gene: NA
v_gene: TRBV30
abundance: NA
CDR3aa: CAATGQGPLGYGYTF
CDR3nt: TGTGCCGCCACGGGGCAGGGGCCACTAGGCTATGGCTACACCTTC

j_gene: TRBJ2-3
d_gene: NA
v_gene: TRBV7-2
abundance: NA
CDR3aa: CASSLLQGPDTQYF
CDR3nt: TGTGCCAGCAGCTTATTACAGGGTCCAGATACGCAGTATTTT

j_gene: TRBJ1-3
d_gene: NA
v_gene: TRBV28
abundance: NA
CDR3aa: CASSPFSGDGNTIYF
CDR3nt: TGTGCCAGCAGCCCATTCAGCGGGGACGGAAACACCATATATTTT

j_gene: TRBJ1-6
d_gene: NA
v_gene: TRBV28
abundance: many
CDR3aa: CASSLSTGLGSYNSPLHF
CDR3nt: TGTGCCAGCAGTTTGAGCACAGGGTTGGGATCCTATAATTCACCCCTCCACTTT

j_gene: TRBJ2-1
d_gene: NA
v_gene: TRBV18
abundance: NA
CDR3aa: CASSPREGRGGNEQFF
CDR3nt: TGTGCCAGCTCACCACGGGAGGGCCGAGGGGGCAATGAGCAGTTCTTC

j_gene: TRBJ1-5
d_gene: NA
v_gene: TRBV19
abundance: once
CDR3aa: CASSLGLVGQQPQHF
CDR3nt: TGTGCCAGTAGTCTAGGGCTGGTGGGTCAACAGCCCCAGCATTTT

j_gene: TRBJ2-1
d_gene: TRBD2
v_gene: TRBV5-8
abundance: NA
CDR3aa: CASSSGRAGGSSYNEQFF
CDR3nt: TGTGCCAGCAGCAGTGGACGGGCGGGGGGGAGCTCCTACAATGAGCAGTTCTTC

j_gene: TRBJ1-2
d_gene: TRBD1
v_gene: TRBV7-2
abundance: few
CDR3aa: CASSPRAGGSYGYTF
CDR3nt: TGTGCCAGCAGCCCACGGGCAGGGGGCTCCTATGGCTACACCTTC

j_gene: TRBJ2-5
d_gene: NA
v_gene: TRBV6-6
abundance: few
CDR3aa: CASSYSEKETQYF
CDR3nt: TGTGCCAGCAGTTACTCAGAAAAAGAGACCCAGTACTTC

j_gene: TRBJ2-2
d_gene: NA
v_gene: TRBV12-5
abundance: NA
CDR3aa: CASGSTKAGNTGELFF
CDR3nt: TGTGCTAGTGGTTCCACTAAAGCCGGGAACACCGGGGAGCTGTTTTTT

j_gene: TRBJ2-4
d_gene: TRBD2
v_gene: TRBV2
abundance: NA
CDR3aa: CASSRTRVNIQYF
CDR3nt: TGTGCCAGCAGTAGGACTAGGGTAAACATTCAGTACTTC

j_gene: TRBJ2-7
d_gene: TRBD2
v_gene: TRBV2
abundance: NA
CDR3aa: CASSASGGALEQYF
CDR3nt: TGTGCCAGCAGTGCCAGCGGGGGGGCCTTAGAGCAGTACTTC

j_gene: TRBJ1-1
d_gene: TRBD1
v_gene: TRBV10-3
abundance: NA
CDR3aa: CAIQGQRNTEAFF
CDR3nt: TGTGCCATCCAGGGACAGCGGAACACTGAAGCTTTCTTT

j_gene: TRBJ2-1
d_gene: NA
v_gene: TRBV3-1/TRBV3-2
abundance: NA
CDR3aa: CASSQEVQSPLYNEQFF
CDR3nt: TGTGCCAGCAGCCAAGAGGTGCAGAGCCCCCTCTACAATGAGCAGTTCTTC

j_gene: TRBJ2-2
d_gene: TRBD1
v_gene: TRBV4-1
abundance: few
CDR3aa: CASSQESGTGGPGELFF
CDR3nt: TGCGCCAGCAGCCAAGAGTCCGGGACAGGGGGCCCCGGGGAGCTGTTTTTT

j_gene: TRBJ1-5
d_gene: TRBD1
v_gene: TRBV6-2/TRBV6-3
abundance: NA
CDR3aa: CASSYPTGGDGNQPQHF
CDR3nt: TGTGCCAGCAGTTACCCGACAGGGGGCGATGGCAATCAGCCCCAGCATTTT

j_gene: TRBJ1-2
d_gene: TRBD1
v_gene: TRBV28
abundance: NA
CDR3aa: CASSFGQGHGYTF
CDR3nt: TGTGCCAGCAGTTTCGGACAGGGGCATGGCTACACCTTC

j_gene: TRBJ1-2
d_gene: NA
v_gene: TRBV12-5
abundance: NA
CDR3aa: CASGSRRTYGYTF
CDR3nt: TGTGCTAGTGGATCCCGACGGACCTATGGCTACACCTTC

j_gene: TRBJ2-1
d_gene: NA
v_gene: TRBV24-1
abundance: NA
CDR3aa: CATSDFGGEDSYNEQFF
CDR3nt: TGTGCCACCAGTGATTTTGGTGGAGAAGACTCCTACAATGAGCAGTTCTTC

j_gene: TRBJ1-6
d_gene: NA
v_gene: TRBV5-4
abundance: NA
CDR3aa: CASSLGWGSSPLHF
CDR3nt: TGTGCCAGCAGCTTGGGGTGGGGGTCTTCACCCCTCCACTTT

j_gene: TRBJ2-5
d_gene: NA
v_gene: TRBV7-2
abundance: NA
CDR3aa: CASSLVGGGETQYF
CDR3nt: TGTGCCAGCAGCTTAGTCGGCGGAGGAGAGACCCAGTACTTC

j_gene: TRBJ1-4
d_gene: NA
v_gene: TRBV30
abundance: NA
CDR3aa: CAWSLGQGRKKLFF
CDR3nt: TGTGCCTGGAGCCTCGGGCAGGGGCGGAAAAAACTGTTTTTT

j_gene: TRBJ2-7
d_gene: NA
v_gene: TRBV28
abundance: NA
CDR3aa: CASRSGLWGPYEQYF
CDR3nt: TGTGCCAGCAGATCAGGGTTGTGGGGCCCCTACGAGCAGTACTTC

j_gene: TRBJ2-3
d_gene: TRBD2
v_gene: TRBV9
abundance: NA
CDR3aa: CASSVEVSGLAGGRDTQYF
CDR3nt: TGTGCCAGCAGCGTAGAGGTTTCCGGACTAGCGGGGGGGCGAGATACGCAGTATTTT

j_gene: TRBJ2-7
d_gene: NA
v_gene: TRBV6-2/TRBV6-3
abundance: NA
CDR3aa: CASTPNGVYEQYF
CDR3nt: TGTGCCAGCACCCCCAACGGGGTCTACGAGCAGTACTTC

j_gene: TRBJ2-5
d_gene: TRBD2
v_gene: TRBV7-6
abundance: NA
CDR3aa: CASSYPSGGVQETQYF
CDR3nt: TGTGCCAGCAGCTATCCTAGCGGGGGGGTCCAAGAGACCCAGTACTTC

j_gene: TRBJ2-7
d_gene: TRBD2
v_gene: TRBV6-2/TRBV6-3
abundance: NA
CDR3aa: CASSYPTSGLYEQYF
CDR3nt: TGTGCCAGCAGTTACCCTACTAGCGGCTTATACGAGCAGTACTTC

j_gene: TRBJ2-7
d_gene: NA
v_gene: TRBV7-9
abundance: NA
CDR3aa: CASSLSTSSYEQYF
CDR3nt: TGTGCCAGCAGCTTATCAACTAGCTCCTACGAGCAGTACTTC

j_gene: TRBJ2-4
d_gene: TRBD2
v_gene: TRBV5-5
abundance: NA
CDR3aa: CASSVSGTSGENIQYF
CDR3nt: TGTGCCAGCAGCGTGTCCGGGACTAGCGGCGAAAACATTCAGTACTTC